The clone carrying this T cell receptor (beta chain) was counted at least ten times. Its antigen is not identified. Via MiXCR, TCRdb re-called the 5' RACE reads, giving one row per CDR3 protein. The sample consists of around 100,000 distinct CDR3 sequences, under 4.5% of them appearing once. The time point denotes: sample taken at primary tumor resection. Donors were 72 untreated early-stage non-small cell lung cancer patients. This sample is drawn from a study of spatial heterogeneity in lung cancer. Study-wide results and caveats: Mutation counts in tumors were tracked by counts of expanded intratumoral alpha and beta TCRs.

The J segment lost 4 bases and the V segment lost 0 bases, leaving 8 bases of the junction unmatched. From germline, CDR1 is LNHDA and CDR2 SQIVND (reference sequence). The CDR3 extends over 17 amino acids. This chain joins TRBV19 and TRBJ2-1, with 8 bases fitting TRBD2. Material: lung tumor tissue, obtained at surgery. The source is a male donor with early-stage non-small cell lung cancer. The CDR3 protein is CASSIDGFSGTYNEQFF. For the CDR3, the DNA is TGTGCCAGTAGTATAGATGGGTTTAGCGGGACTTACAATGAGCAGTTCTTC. Full variable domain (outside the CDR3, taken from reference TRBV19 and TRBJ2-1): DGGITQSPKYLFRKEGQNVTLSCEQNLNHDAMYWYRQDPGQGLRLIYYSQIVNDFQKGDIAEGYSVSREKKESFPLTVTSAQKNPTAFYLCASSIDGFSGTYNEQFFGPGTRLTVL.